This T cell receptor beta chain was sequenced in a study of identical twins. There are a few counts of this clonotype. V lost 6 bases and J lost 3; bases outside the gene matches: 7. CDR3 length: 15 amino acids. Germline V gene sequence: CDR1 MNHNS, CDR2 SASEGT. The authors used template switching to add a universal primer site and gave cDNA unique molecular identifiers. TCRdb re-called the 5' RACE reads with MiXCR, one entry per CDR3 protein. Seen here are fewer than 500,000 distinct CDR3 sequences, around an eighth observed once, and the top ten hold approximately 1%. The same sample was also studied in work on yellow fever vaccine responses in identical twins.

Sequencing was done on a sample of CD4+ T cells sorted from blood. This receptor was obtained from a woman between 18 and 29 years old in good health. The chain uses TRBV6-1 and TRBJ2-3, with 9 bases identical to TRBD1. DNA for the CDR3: TGTGCCAGCAGCCTACAGGGGGCATTTACAGATACGCAGTATTTT. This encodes CASSLQGAFTDTQYF.